A selection of T cell receptor beta chains follows, all from one sample in a study of T cell responses to AZD1222 COVID-19 vaccine. The protocol was immunoSEQ multiplex PCR, while the TCRdb copy is restricted to in-frame clones and leaves out a portion. The sample carries more than 100,000 clones, approximately 88% recorded once. The material sequenced was peripheral blood, taken on day 0 of AZD1222 vaccination. The receptor source for this set is an adult in good health. CDR3s include the opening cysteine and the closing phenylalanine or tryptophan. The D gene is left open where the match is weak. The size field is filled for only some rows; it gives once, few, many or a size class.

d_gene | j_gene | abundance | v_gene | CDR3aa | CDR3nt
NA | TRBJ2-3 | NA | TRBV4-1 | CASGLGSSTDTQYF | TGCGCCAGCGGCCTGGGCTCTAGCACAGATACGCAGTATTTT
NA | TRBJ1-6 | NA | TRBV10-3 | CAISVAGDGSPLHF | TGTGCCATCAGTGTGGCCGGAGATGGGTCACCCCTCCACTTT
NA | TRBJ1-5 | NA | TRBV15 | CATSRVWADSNQPQHF | TGTGCCACCAGCAGAGTGTGGGCTGATAGCAATCAGCCCCAGCATTTT
TRBD1 | TRBJ1-4 | NA | TRBV19 | CASSRHRDSNEKLFF | TGTGCCAGTAGTCGACACCGGGACAGTAATGAAAAACTGTTTTTT
TRBD2 | TRBJ2-5 | once | TRBV3-1/TRBV3-2 | CASSQFYGGEGLETQYF | TGTGCCAGCAGCCAATTCTACGGGGGGGAAGGTTTGGAGACCCAGTACTTC
TRBD1 | TRBJ1-1 | NA | TRBV4-3 | CASSQREGAYTEAFF | TGCGCCAGCAGCCAACGGGAGGGGGCTTACACTGAAGCTTTCTTT
NA | TRBJ1-6 | once | TRBV11-2 | CASSRTLPWTADNSPLHF | TGTGCCAGCAGCCGGACACTGCCATGGACAGCGGATAATTCACCCCTCCACTTT
NA | TRBJ1-1 | NA | TRBV28 | CASRSLGTVNTEAFF | TGTGCCAGCAGATCCCTTGGGACGGTGAACACTGAAGCTTTCTTT
NA | TRBJ1-6 | NA | TRBV27 | CASSPERVRSPLHF | TGTGCCAGCAGTCCGGAACGGGTGCGTTCACCCCTCCACTTT
TRBD1 | TRBJ2-1 | NA | TRBV13 | CASSSPGTGYNEQFF | TGTGCCAGCAGCTCCCCCGGGACAGGGTACAATGAGCAGTTCTTC
NA | TRBJ1-1 | NA | TRBV6-5 | CASSWAGNTEAFF | TGTGCCAGCAGTTGGGCCGGGAACACTGAAGCTTTCTTT
NA | TRBJ1-1 | NA | TRBV28 | CASSRTGSREAFF | TGTGCCAGCAGCCGGACGGGGTCGAGAGAAGCTTTCTTT
TRBD1 | TRBJ1-1 | NA | TRBV7-2 | CASSLQGVTEAFF | TGTGCCAGCAGCTTACAGGGGGTCACTGAAGCTTTCTTT
TRBD1 | TRBJ1-2 | NA | TRBV9 | CASSVGNRGMYGYTF | TGTGCCAGCAGCGTAGGCAACAGGGGAATGTATGGCTACACCTTC
TRBD1 | TRBJ1-2 | NA | TRBV6-6 | CASSRGQGNYGYTF | TGTGCCAGCAGCAGAGGACAGGGAAACTATGGCTACACCTTC
NA | TRBJ2-7 | NA | TRBV18 | CASSLYRQGSYEQYF | TGTGCCAGCTCACTGTACCGTCAGGGCTCCTACGAGCAGTACTTC
TRBD1 | TRBJ1-5 | NA | TRBV6-5 | CASRTGQGFQPQHF | TGTGCCAGCAGGACGGGACAGGGGTTTCAGCCCCAGCATTTT
NA | TRBJ2-6 | once | TRBV29-1 | CSVEQGLPGANVLTF | TGCAGCGTTGAGCAGGGACTTCCTGGGGCCAACGTCCTGACTTTC
TRBD1 | TRBJ1-3 | NA | TRBV5-1 | CASSSRGSWDTIYF | TGCGCCAGCAGCTCCAGGGGGTCTTGGGACACCATATATTTT
NA | TRBJ2-3 | once | TRBV7-2 | CASSSSGLTDTQYF | TGTGCCAGCAGCTCCTCGGGCCTCACAGATACGCAGTATTTT
NA | TRBJ2-1 | NA | TRBV10-3 | CAISEWGNEQFF | TGTGCCATCAGTGAGTGGGGGAATGAGCAGTTCTTC
NA | TRBJ2-1 | NA | TRBV5-8 | CASSLDRGGEQFF | TGTGCCAGCAGCTTGGACAGGGGAGGTGAGCAGTTCTTC
NA | TRBJ2-7 | NA | TRBV28 | CASRTASSYEQYF | TGTGCCAGCAGAACAGCTTCCTCCTACGAGCAGTACTTC
TRBD1 | TRBJ1-1 | NA | TRBV12-3/TRBV12-4 | CASSLRQGGEAFF | TGTGCCAGCAGTCTCCGACAGGGGGGTGAAGCTTTCTTT
TRBD2 | TRBJ2-3 | NA | TRBV4-3 | CASSQDRILAEADTQYF | TGCGCCAGCAGCCAAGATCGTATACTAGCGGAGGCAGATACGCAGTATTTT